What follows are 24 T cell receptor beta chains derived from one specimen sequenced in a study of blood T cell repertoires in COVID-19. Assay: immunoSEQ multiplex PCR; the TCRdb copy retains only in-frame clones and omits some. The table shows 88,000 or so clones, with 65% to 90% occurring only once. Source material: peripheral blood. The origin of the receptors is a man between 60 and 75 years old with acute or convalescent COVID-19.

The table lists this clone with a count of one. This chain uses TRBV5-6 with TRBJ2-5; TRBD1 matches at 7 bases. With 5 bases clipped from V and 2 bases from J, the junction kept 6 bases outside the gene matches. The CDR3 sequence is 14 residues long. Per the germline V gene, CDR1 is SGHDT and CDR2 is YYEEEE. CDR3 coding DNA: TGTGCCAGCAGTTCCGGGACAGAACAAGAGACCCAGTACTTC. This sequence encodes CASSSGTEQETQYF.

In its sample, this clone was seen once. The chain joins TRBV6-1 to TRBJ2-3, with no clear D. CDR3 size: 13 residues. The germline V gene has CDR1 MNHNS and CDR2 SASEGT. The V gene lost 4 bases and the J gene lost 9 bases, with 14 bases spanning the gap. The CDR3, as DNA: TGTGCCAGCAGTGGAAGGTCCGCCGGGACGCAGTATTTT. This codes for CASSGRSAGTQYF.

The CDR3 spells CASSLGSGSSYNEQFF. The CDR3 nucleotides are TGTGCCAGCAGCTTAGGGTCCGGGAGTTCCTACAATGAGCAGTTCTTC. The genes are TRBV5-6 and TRBJ2-1, with D maybe TRBD2 (6 bases). The CDR3 spans 16 residues. With 2 bases removed from V and 1 base from J, the gap between germline ends came to 13 bases. Germline-derived CDR1 and CDR2 are SGHDT and YYEEEE.

The CDR3 protein is CASSLADRGIDGYTF. The CDR3 DNA reads TGCGCCAGCAGCTTGGCGGACAGGGGGATCGATGGCTACACCTTC. The gene calls are TRBV5-1 and TRBJ1-2, with TRBD1 matching 10 bases. The length of the CDR3 is 15 residues. With 0 bases clipped from V and 6 bases from J, the junction kept 5 bases outside the gene matches. Germline CDR1 SGHRS, CDR2 YFSETQ. Based on the CDR3 plus reference TRBV5-1 and TRBJ1-2, the full variable domain is KAGVTQTPRYLIKTRGQQVTLSCSPISGHRSVSWYQQTPGQGLQFLFEYFSETQRNKGNFPGRFSGRQFSNSRSEMNVSTLELGDSALYLCASSLADRGIDGYTFGSGTRLTVV.

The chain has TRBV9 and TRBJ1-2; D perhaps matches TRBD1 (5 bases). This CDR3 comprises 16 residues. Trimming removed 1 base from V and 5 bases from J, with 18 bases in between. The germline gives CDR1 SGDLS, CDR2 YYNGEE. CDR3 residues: CASSVYSVPGGYGYTF. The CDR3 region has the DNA TGTGCCAGCAGCGTATACTCTGTCCCGGGGGGGTATGGCTACACCTTC. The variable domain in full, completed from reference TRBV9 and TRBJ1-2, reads DSGVTQTPKHLITATGQRVTLRCSPRSGDLSVYWYQQSLDQGLQFLIQYYNGEERAKGNILERFSAQQFPDLHSELNLSSLELGDSALYFCASSVYSVPGGYGYTFGSGTRLTVV.

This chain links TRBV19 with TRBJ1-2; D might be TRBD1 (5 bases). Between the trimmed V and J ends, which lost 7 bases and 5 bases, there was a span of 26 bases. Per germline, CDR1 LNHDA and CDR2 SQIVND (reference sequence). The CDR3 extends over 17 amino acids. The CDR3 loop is CASTDGARQPALYGYTF. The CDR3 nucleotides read TGTGCCAGTACTGATGGGGCCCGACAGCCAGCACTTTATGGCTACACCTTC.

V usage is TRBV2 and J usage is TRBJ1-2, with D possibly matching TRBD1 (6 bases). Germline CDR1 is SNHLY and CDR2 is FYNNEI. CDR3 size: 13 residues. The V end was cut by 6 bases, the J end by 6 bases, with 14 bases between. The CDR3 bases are TGTGCCAGCAGGCGACAGGCCCTTAATGGCTACACCTTC. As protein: CASRRQALNGYTF.

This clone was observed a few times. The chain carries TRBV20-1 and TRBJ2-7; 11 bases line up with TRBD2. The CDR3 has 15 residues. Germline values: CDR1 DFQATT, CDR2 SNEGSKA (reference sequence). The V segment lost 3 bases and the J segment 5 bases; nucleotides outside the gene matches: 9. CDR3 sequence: CSASPLAGDSNEQYF. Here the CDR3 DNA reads TGCAGTGCTAGTCCACTAGCGGGAGATTCAAACGAGCAGTACTTC.

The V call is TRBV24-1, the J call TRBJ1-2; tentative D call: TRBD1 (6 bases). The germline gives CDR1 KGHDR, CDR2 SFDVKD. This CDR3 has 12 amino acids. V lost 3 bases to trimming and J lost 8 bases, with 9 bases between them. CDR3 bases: TGTGCCACCAGTGATACAGGGTCCGGCTACACCTTC. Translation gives CATSDTGSGYTF.

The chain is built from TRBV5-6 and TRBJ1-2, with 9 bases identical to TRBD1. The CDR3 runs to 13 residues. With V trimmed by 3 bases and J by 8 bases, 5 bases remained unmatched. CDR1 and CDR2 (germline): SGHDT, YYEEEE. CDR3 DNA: TGTGCCAGCAGCTCGTACAGGGGGCACGGCTACACCTTC. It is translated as CASSSYRGHGYTF.

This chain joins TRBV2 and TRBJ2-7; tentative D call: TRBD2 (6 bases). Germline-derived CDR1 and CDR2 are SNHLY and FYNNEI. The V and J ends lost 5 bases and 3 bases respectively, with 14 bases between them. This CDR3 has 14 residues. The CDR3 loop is CASSIGGMLYEQYF. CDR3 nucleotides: TGTGCCAGCAGTATTGGGGGGATGCTCTACGAGCAGTACTTC.

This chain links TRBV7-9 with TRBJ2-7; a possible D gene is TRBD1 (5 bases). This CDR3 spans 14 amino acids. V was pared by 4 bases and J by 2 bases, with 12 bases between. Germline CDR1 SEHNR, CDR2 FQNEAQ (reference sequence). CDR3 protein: CASSYDSLTYEQYF. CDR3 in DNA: TGTGCCAGCAGCTACGACAGCCTAACCTACGAGCAGTACTTC. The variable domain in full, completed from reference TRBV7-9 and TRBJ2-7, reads DTGVSQNPRHKITKRGQNVTFRCDPISEHNRLYWYRQTLGQGPEFLTYFQNEAQLEKSRLLSDRFSAERPKGSFSTLEIQRTEQGDSAMYLCASSYDSLTYEQYFGPGTRLTVT.

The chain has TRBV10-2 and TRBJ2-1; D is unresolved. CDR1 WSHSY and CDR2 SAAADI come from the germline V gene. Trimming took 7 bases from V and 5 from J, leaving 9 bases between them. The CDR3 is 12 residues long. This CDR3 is CASTQVNNEQFF. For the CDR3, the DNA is TGCGCCAGCACGCAGGTCAACAATGAGCAGTTCTTC.

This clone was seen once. The CDR3 is CASSQEGRGELQNYGYTF. The CDR3 DNA reads TGTGCCAGCAGCCAAGAAGGGAGGGGGGAGCTCCAGAACTATGGCTACACCTTC. V usage is TRBV3-1 (or the pseudogene TRBV3-2) and J usage is TRBJ1-2, with a tentative D call TRBD1 (6 bases). V lost 0 bases and J lost 2, with 19 bases in between. The CDR3 has 18 residues. Germline CDR1 is LGHDT and CDR2 is YNNKEL (reference sequence).

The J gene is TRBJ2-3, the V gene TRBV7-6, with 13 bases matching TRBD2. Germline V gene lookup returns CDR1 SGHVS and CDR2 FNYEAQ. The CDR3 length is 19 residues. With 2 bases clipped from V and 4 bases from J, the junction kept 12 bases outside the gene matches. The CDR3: CASSLRYGTSGARPDTQYF. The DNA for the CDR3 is TGTGCCAGCAGCTTAAGATACGGGACTAGCGGGGCCCGGCCAGATACGCAGTATTTT.

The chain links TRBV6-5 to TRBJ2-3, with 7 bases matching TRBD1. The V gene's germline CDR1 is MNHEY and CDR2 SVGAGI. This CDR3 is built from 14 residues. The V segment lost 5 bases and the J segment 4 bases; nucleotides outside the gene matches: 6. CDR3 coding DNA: TGTGCCAGCAGTCTCGGGACAGCCGCAGATACGCAGTATTTT. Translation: CASSLGTAADTQYF.

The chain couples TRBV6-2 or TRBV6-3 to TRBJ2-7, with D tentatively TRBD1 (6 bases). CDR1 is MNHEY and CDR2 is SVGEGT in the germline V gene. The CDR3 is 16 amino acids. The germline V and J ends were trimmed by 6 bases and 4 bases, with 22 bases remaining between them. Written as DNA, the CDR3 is TGTGCCAGCAGCCAAACGACAGGTTTTCGCCCGTACGAGCAGTACTTC. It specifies CASSQTTGFRPYEQYF.

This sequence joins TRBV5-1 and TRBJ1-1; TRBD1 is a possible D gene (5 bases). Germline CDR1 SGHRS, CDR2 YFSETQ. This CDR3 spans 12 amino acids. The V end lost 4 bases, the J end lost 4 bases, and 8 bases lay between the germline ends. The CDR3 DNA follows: TGCGCCAGCAGCATCGGGGGCACTGAAGCTTTCTTT. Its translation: CASSIGGTEAFF.

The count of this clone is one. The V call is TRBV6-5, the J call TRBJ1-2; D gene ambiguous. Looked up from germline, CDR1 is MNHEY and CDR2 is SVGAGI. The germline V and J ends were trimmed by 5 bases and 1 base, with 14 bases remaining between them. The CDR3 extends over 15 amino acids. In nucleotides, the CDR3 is TGTGCCAGCAGTACCCTTAGGAACAGTAACTATGGCTACACCTTC. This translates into CASSTLRNSNYGYTF.

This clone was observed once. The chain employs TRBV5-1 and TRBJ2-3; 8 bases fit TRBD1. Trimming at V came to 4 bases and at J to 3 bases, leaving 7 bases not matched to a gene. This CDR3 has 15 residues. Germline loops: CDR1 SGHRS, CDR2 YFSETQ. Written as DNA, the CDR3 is TGCGCCAGCAGCGCGAGGACAGGGAGGACAGATACGCAGTATTTT. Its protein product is CASSARTGRTDTQYF. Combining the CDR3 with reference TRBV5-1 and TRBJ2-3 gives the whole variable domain KAGVTQTPRYLIKTRGQQVTLSCSPISGHRSVSWYQQTPGQGLQFLFEYFSETQRNKGNFPGRFSGRQFSNSRSEMNVSTLELGDSALYLCASSARTGRTDTQYFGPGTRLTVL.

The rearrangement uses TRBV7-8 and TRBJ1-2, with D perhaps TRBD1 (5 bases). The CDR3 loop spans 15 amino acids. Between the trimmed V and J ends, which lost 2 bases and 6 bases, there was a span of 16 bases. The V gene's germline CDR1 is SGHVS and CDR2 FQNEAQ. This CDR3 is CASSLPRRGFDGYTF. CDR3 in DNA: TGTGCCAGCAGCTTACCCCGGCGGGGGTTTGATGGCTACACCTTC.

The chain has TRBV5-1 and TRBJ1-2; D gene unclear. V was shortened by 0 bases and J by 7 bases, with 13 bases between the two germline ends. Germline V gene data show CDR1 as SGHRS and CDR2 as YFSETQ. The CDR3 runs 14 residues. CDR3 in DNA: TGCGCCAGCAGCTTGGGTCGGGGAACCCGTGGCTACACCTTC. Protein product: CASSLGRGTRGYTF.

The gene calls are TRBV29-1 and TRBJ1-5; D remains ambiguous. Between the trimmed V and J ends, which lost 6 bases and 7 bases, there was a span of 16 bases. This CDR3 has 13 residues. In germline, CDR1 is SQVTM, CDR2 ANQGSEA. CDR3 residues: CSVGGGLAQPQHF. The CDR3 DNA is TGCAGCGTGGGAGGAGGGTTGGCCCAGCCCCAGCATTTT.

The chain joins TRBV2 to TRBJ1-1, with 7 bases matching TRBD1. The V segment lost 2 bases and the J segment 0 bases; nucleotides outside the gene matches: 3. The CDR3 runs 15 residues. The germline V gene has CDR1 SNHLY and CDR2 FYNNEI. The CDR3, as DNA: TGTGCCAGCAGTGAATCGACAGGGATGAACACTGAAGCTTTCTTT. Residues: CASSESTGMNTEAFF.